The subject of this entry is one TCR beta chain. The sample belongs to a study of brain T cells in children with intractable seizures. Trimming took off 5 bases at V and 3 bases at J, with 13 bases between the two ends. This CDR3 has 14 amino acids. The V gene's germline CDR1 is SEHNR and CDR2 FQNEAQ (reference sequence). Sequencing was limited to surgery cases with top T cell transcript signatures in brain tissue. Profiled with immunoSEQ multiplex PCR; TCRdb holds only in-frame clones, not every one. The repertoire holds 88,000 or so clones, roughly 89% seen once, with around 24% in the top ten. The sequence was collected from a girl aged 2-15 years with Rasmussen encephalitis and intractable seizures. This specimen was peripheral blood, taken at surgery. This chain uses TRBV7-9 with TRBJ2-5, with D unclear. The CDR3 DNA reads TGTGCCAGCAGCACGTTCCTGTTGGAAGAGACCCAGTACTTC. Protein product: CASSTFLLEETQYF.